Listed below are T cell receptor beta chains from one sample, sequenced in a study of T-cell memory formation after mild COVID-19. MiXCR, run by TCRdb on the 5' RACE reads, gives a single entry per CDR3 protein. The data show more than 350,000 distinct CDR3 sequences, with roughly 15% seen just once and 20% to 25% held by the top ten. Sequencing used PBMCs or a T cell subset sorted from them (not recorded which). Every receptor here comes from a young man who had mild COVID-19 (a few samples of this study predate the infection). Cell type and time point are not known. Both conserved end residues are part of each CDR3. D genes are given only for firm matches. Clone size is stated in some rows and not others, as once, few, many or a class when expanded.

cdr3_aa cdr3_nt j_call v_call d_call cdr3_length clone_size
CASSQPSGGVNEQFF TGCGCCAGCAGCCAACCTAGCGGGGGGGTAAATGAGCAGTTCTTC TRBJ2-1 TRBV4-3 TRBD2 15 many
CASRGGEDTEAFF TGTGCCAGCAGGGGGGGGGAGGACACTGAAGCTTTCTTT TRBJ1-1 TRBV2 NA 13 few
CASSDSTSGNAIYF TGTGCCAGCAGTGACAGCACCTCTGGAAACGCCATATATTTT TRBJ1-3 TRBV28 NA 14 NA
CASSSGTPNTEAFF TGCGCCAGCAGCTCGGGAACCCCGAACACTGAAGCTTTCTTT TRBJ1-1 TRBV5-1 NA 14 few
CASSQEGLVPDTGELFF TGCGCCAGCAGCCAAGAGGGTCTAGTTCCTGACACCGGGGAGCTGTTTTTT TRBJ2-2 TRBV4-1 NA 17 NA
CASSHGADAHF TGTGCCAGCAGCCACGGGGCCGACGCACACTTC TRBJ2-7 TRBV3-1 NA 11 few
CASSLLPANVLTF TGTGCCAGCAGTCTCCTACCCGCCAACGTCCTGACTTTC TRBJ2-6 TRBV28 NA 13 NA
CAIGSSNTIYF TGTGCCATCGGGTCGTCGAACACCATATATTTT TRBJ1-3 TRBV10-3 NA 11 few
CAIRDWRGFYYGYTF TGTGCCATCAGGGACTGGAGGGGATTTTACTATGGCTACACCTTC TRBJ1-2 TRBV10-3 NA 15 few
CASSFQPGPSNQPQHF TGTGCCAGCAGTTTTCAACCGGGACCTTCCAATCAGCCCCAGCATTTT TRBJ1-5 TRBV12-3/TRBV12-4 NA 16 few
CATSIGGTSTDTQYF TGCGCCACTTCGATCGGGGGGACTAGCACAGATACGCAGTATTTT TRBJ2-3 TRBV23-1 TRBD2 15 NA
CASTPGSSGANVLTF TGTGCCAGCACCCCGGGGAGCTCTGGGGCCAACGTCCTGACTTTC TRBJ2-6 TRBV6-5 NA 15 few
CASSEIRGARSPLHF TGTGCCAGCAGTGAGATTAGGGGGGCTCGGTCACCCCTCCACTTT TRBJ1-6 TRBV6-1 NA 15 NA
CASSIRTGGEAFF TGTGCCAGCAGCATTCGGACAGGGGGGGAAGCTTTCTTT TRBJ1-1 TRBV7-9 TRBD1 13 NA
CASSTHYEQYF TGTGCCAGCAGTACCCACTACGAGCAGTACTTC TRBJ2-7 TRBV12-3/TRBV12-4 NA 11 many
CASSRPGGALGETQYF TGTGCCAGCAGCCGACCCGGGGGGGCGCTCGGAGAGACCCAGTACTTC TRBJ2-5 TRBV7-9 TRBD2 16 NA
CASSLDRDTEAFF TGTGCCAGCAGCTTGGACAGGGACACTGAAGCTTTCTTT TRBJ1-1 TRBV11-3 TRBD1 13 many
CASSPAPGNTEAFF TGCGCCAGCAGCCCAGCCCCGGGGAACACTGAAGCTTTCTTT TRBJ1-1 TRBV4-1 NA 14 NA
CASSRREDSPLHF TGTGCCAGCAGCCGACGGGAGGATTCACCCCTCCACTTT TRBJ1-6 TRBV11-2 NA 13 few
CASSRSPGQTYEQYF TGTGCCAGCAGCCGTAGTCCAGGACAAACCTACGAGCAGTACTTC TRBJ2-7 TRBV7-2 NA 15 few
CASLLADSNTGELFF TGTGCCAGCCTCCTAGCGGATTCGAACACCGGGGAGCTGTTTTTT TRBJ2-2 TRBV3-1 TRBD2 15 NA
CASSFEVRTGWNPETQYF TGTGCCAGCAGTTTTGAGGTTCGGACAGGTTGGAACCCGGAGACCCAGTACTTC TRBJ2-5 TRBV28 TRBD1 18 few
CASSFGWDGIGNQPQHF TGTGCCAGCAGTTTTGGTTGGGACGGGATTGGCAATCAGCCCCAGCATTTT TRBJ1-5 TRBV12-3/TRBV12-4 NA 17 few
CASSASGTGMGKLFF TGTGCCAGCAGCGCCTCCGGGACAGGGATGGGAAAACTGTTTTTT TRBJ1-4 TRBV7-9 TRBD1 15 few
CASSWRPTGLVRNEQFF TGTGCCAGCAGCTGGCGTCCGACAGGGCTCGTGAGAAATGAGCAGTTCTTC TRBJ2-1 TRBV14 TRBD1 17 few
CASRRGGPSGANVLTF TGTGCCAGCAGGAGGGGGGGCCCCTCCGGGGCCAACGTCCTGACTTTC TRBJ2-6 TRBV27 NA 16 few
CASRRDPWGNEKLFF TGTGCCAGCAGAAGAGACCCCTGGGGTAATGAAAAACTGTTTTTT TRBJ1-4 TRBV6-5 NA 15 few
CASSPNPGQGEKLFF TGTGCCAGCAGCCCTAACCCAGGGCAGGGTGAAAAACTGTTTTTT TRBJ1-4 TRBV5-6 NA 15 NA
CARRRGSRTESWNEQFF TGTGCCAGGCGCCGAGGATCTCGGACGGAATCGTGGAATGAGCAGTTCTTC TRBJ2-1 TRBV12-3/TRBV12-4 NA 17 once
CASSLQGETDTQYF TGCGCCAGCAGCTTGCAGGGGGAGACAGATACGCAGTATTTT TRBJ2-3 TRBV5-1 TRBD1 14 many
CASSSRSTNGHIQYF TGTGCCAGCAGCTCCAGGTCGACAAACGGGCACATTCAGTACTTC TRBJ2-4 TRBV11-3 NA 15 NA
CASRGDRPEAFF TGTGCCAGTAGAGGGGACAGGCCTGAAGCTTTCTTT TRBJ1-1 TRBV19 TRBD1 12 NA
CASSQMRLGNTEAFF TGCGCCAGCAGCCAGATGCGTTTGGGAAACACTGAAGCTTTCTTT TRBJ1-1 TRBV4-1 NA 15 NA
CASSYWGLGETQYF TGTGCCAGCAGTTACTGGGGACTCGGGGAGACCCAGTACTTC TRBJ2-5 TRBV6-6 NA 14 NA
CASSYPGSGNEQFF TGCGCCAGCAGTTATCCTGGCTCAGGCAATGAGCAGTTCTTC TRBJ2-1 TRBV5-1 NA 14 NA
CASSLDPNGEAFF TGCGCCAGCAGCTTGGACCCAAACGGTGAAGCTTTCTTT TRBJ1-1 TRBV5-1 NA 13 few
CAISESTGKETQYF TGTGCCATCAGTGAGTCAACAGGGAAAGAGACCCAGTACTTC TRBJ2-5 TRBV10-3 NA 14 NA
CASRRTGSYGYTF TGTGCCTCCCGCCGGACAGGGAGCTATGGCTACACCTTC TRBJ1-2 TRBV21-1 NA 13 few
CASSSSKLAGGYNEQFF TGTGCCAGCAGCTCCTCAAAACTAGCGGGGGGCTACAATGAGCAGTTCTTC TRBJ2-1 TRBV7-2 TRBD2 17 NA
CASSTSEGTQYF TGTGCCAGTAGTACGAGTGAGGGCACGCAGTATTTT TRBJ2-3 TRBV19 NA 12 NA
CARQRQGWQPQHF TGTGCCAGACAACGACAGGGGTGGCAGCCCCAGCATTTT TRBJ1-5 TRBV6-4 TRBD1 13 few